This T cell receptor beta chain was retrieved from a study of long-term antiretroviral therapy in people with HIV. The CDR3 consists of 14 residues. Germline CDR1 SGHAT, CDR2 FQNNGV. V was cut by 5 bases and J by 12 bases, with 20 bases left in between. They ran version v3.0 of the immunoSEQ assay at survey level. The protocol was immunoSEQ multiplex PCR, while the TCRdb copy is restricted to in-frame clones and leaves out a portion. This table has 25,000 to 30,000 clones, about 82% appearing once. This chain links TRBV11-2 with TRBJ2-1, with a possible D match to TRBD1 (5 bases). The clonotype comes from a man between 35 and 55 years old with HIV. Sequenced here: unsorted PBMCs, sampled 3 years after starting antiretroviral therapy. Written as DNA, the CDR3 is TGTGCCAGCAGCGGAATCCAGGGTCCTAGTTGGCAGTTCTTC. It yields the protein CASSGIQGPSWQFF.